Shown below are 16 T cell receptor beta chains from a single sample sequenced in a study of CD8+ T cells in alopecia areata. Following RNA extraction, reverse transcription yielded cDNA that acted as the sequencing template. This table comes from immunoSEQ multiplex PCR, and its TCRdb copy is limited to in-frame clones, with some not included. The table includes about 200,000 clones, under 80% detected once. Treatment denoted: oral pan-JAK inhibitor, 5-10 mg twice daily. The input for sequencing was CD4+ T cells sorted from blood, taken around week 47, from a patient treated with tofacitinib. The origin of the receptors is a human donor with alopecia areata.

This rearrangement joins TRBV5-4 to TRBJ2-1; maybe TRBD2 (6 bases). Germline V CDR1 and CDR2: SGHNT, YYREEE (reference sequence). Trimming shortened V by 0 bases and J by 8 bases, and 9 bases separated the two germline ends. The CDR3 extends over 13 amino acids. The CDR3, as DNA: TGTGCCAGCAGCTTGGCCCGGAGGGATGAGCAGTTCTTC. Translation: CASSLARRDEQFF.

The rearrangement links TRBV5-4 to TRBJ2-7; D not resolved. V was shortened by 0 bases and J by 3 bases, with 7 bases between the two germline ends. This CDR3 comprises 13 residues. Germline V gene lookup returns CDR1 SGHNT and CDR2 YYREEE (reference sequence). Here the CDR3 reads CASSLATVYEQYF. CDR3 nucleotides: TGTGCCAGCAGCTTGGCGACGGTCTACGAGCAGTACTTC.

The chain carries TRBV13 and TRBJ2-3, with no clear D. Trimming took 4 bases from V and 2 from J, leaving 10 bases between them. Germline V gene lookup returns CDR1 PRHDT and CDR2 FYEKMQ (reference sequence). The CDR3 covers 14 residues. This CDR3 is CASSYNQITDTQYF. The CDR3, as DNA: TGTGCCAGCAGCTACAACCAGATCACAGATACGCAGTATTTT.

The chain links TRBV30 to TRBJ1-1, with TRBD1 as a possible D gene (5 bases). CDR3 length: 16 residues. The germline gives CDR1 GTSNPN, CDR2 SVGIG (reference sequence). V was trimmed by 2 bases and J by 11 bases, leaving 27 bases between them. In nucleotides, the CDR3 is TGTGCCTGGAGTCCCCGGGTAGGGGCGAAGGGCTTTGGCGCTTTCTTT. Translating it yields CAWSPRVGAKGFGAFF.

This clone was recorded only once. The chain carries TRBV30 and TRBJ1-1; D is possibly TRBD1 (5 bases). This CDR3 has 14 residues. Trimming shortened V by 3 bases and J by 1 base, and 12 bases separated the two germline ends. From germline, CDR1 is GTSNPN and CDR2 SVGIG (reference sequence). CDR3 sequence reads: CAWSLGHSNTEAFF. The CDR3 DNA follows: TGTGCCTGGAGCCTCGGACACTCGAACACTGAAGCTTTCTTT.

This chain connects TRBV6-5 to TRBJ2-7; no firm D call. The CDR3 spans 11 residues. CDR1 and CDR2 (germline): MNHEY, SVGAGI. Deletions cut 5 bases from V and 4 bases from J, with 6 bases between. This chain's CDR3 is CASSVRYEQYF. CDR3 coding DNA: TGTGCCAGCAGTGTTCGGTACGAGCAGTACTTC.

J is TRBJ1-6 and V is TRBV10-3; D is ambiguous. Germline V lookup: CDR1 ENHRY, CDR2 SYGVKD. Trimming removed 2 bases from V and 8 bases from J, with 10 bases in between. The CDR3 loop spans 14 amino acids. The CDR3, as DNA: TGTGCCATCAGTGAGGCCTTAAACGATTCACCCCTCCACTTT. Translating it yields CAISEALNDSPLHF.

The sample holds a few counts of this clone. The rearrangement links TRBV30 to TRBJ1-1; no clear D gene. V was trimmed by 0 bases and J by 0 bases, leaving 11 bases between them. Germline CDR1 reads GTSNPN; CDR2 reads SVGIG (reference sequence). CDR3 length: 15 amino acids. The CDR3 spells CAWSVLGSVNTEAFF. The CDR3 DNA reads TGTGCCTGGAGTGTACTAGGATCAGTGAACACTGAAGCTTTCTTT.

J is TRBJ2-7 and V is TRBV18, with D possibly matching TRBD1 (6 bases). Germline values: CDR1 KGHSH, CDR2 LQKENI. Trimming left V 2 bases short and J 3 bases short, with 8 bases between. The CDR3 length is 13 residues. CDR3 residues: CASSPGQYYEQYF. The CDR3 nucleotides are TGTGCCAGCTCACCAGGACAGTACTACGAGCAGTACTTC.

The V and J genes are TRBV7-2 and TRBJ2-7, with 10 bases that match TRBD1. The CDR3 loop spans 16 amino acids. CDR1 SGHTA and CDR2 FQGNSA come from the germline V gene. J lost 1 base, V lost 5 bases, and 8 bases had no gene match. CDR3 region: CASSPEGQGLSYEQYF. CDR3 sequence (DNA): TGTGCCAGCAGCCCCGAGGGACAGGGGCTATCCTACGAGCAGTACTTC.

There are a few counts of this clone. The chain is built from TRBV10-2 and TRBJ2-3; D call uncertain. CDR3 length: 15 amino acids. Germline lookup yields CDR1 WSHSY and CDR2 SAAADI. The germline V and J ends were trimmed by 2 bases and 6 bases, with 15 bases remaining between them. The CDR3 here is CASSEMADHGDTQYF. As DNA, the CDR3 is TGCGCCAGCAGTGAGATGGCCGACCATGGGGATACGCAGTATTTT.

Regarding this clone: Other nucleotide sequences from this sample produce the same CDR3. The rearrangement joins TRBV30 to TRBJ2-7; D call uncertain. Per germline, CDR1 GTSNPN and CDR2 SVGIG (reference sequence). V was clipped by 2 bases and J by 1 base, with 6 bases between them. This CDR3 contains 12 residues. CDR3 amino acids: CAWSRGSYEQYF. The CDR3 nucleotides read TGTGCCTGGAGTCGTGGGTCCTACGAGCAGTACTTC.

The chain is built from TRBV4-1 and TRBJ1-2, with 9 bases fitting TRBD1. The CDR3 is made up of 15 amino acids. Germline V lookup: CDR1 MGHRA, CDR2 YSYEKL. J gave up 6 bases and V 0 bases, and 5 bases lay outside the gene matches. As DNA, the CDR3 is TGCGCCAGCAGCCAAGATGGGGACAGGGTAGATGGCTACACCTTC. The encoded protein is CASSQDGDRVDGYTF.

The V gene is TRBV29-1, the J gene TRBJ1-1; TRBD1 matches at 9 bases. The CDR3 sequence is 13 residues long. V lost 4 bases, J lost 3 bases, and 3 bases stayed unmatched. Germline lookup yields CDR1 SQVTM and CDR2 ANQGSEA. CDR3 amino acids: CSVGDRVDTEAFF. In DNA form, the CDR3 reads TGCAGCGTTGGGGACAGGGTGGACACTGAAGCTTTCTTT.

This clone was counted between two and nine times. The V gene is TRBV14, the J gene TRBJ1-2; possible D gene TRBD1, 5 bases. This CDR3 has 11 amino acids. The V end was cut by 8 bases, the J end by 8 bases, with 12 bases between. Germline V gives CDR1 SGHDN, CDR2 FVKESK. The chain's CDR3 is CASSMGVGYTF. In DNA form, the CDR3 reads TGTGCCAGCTCCATGGGGGTCGGCTACACCTTC.

This clone occurred a few times. J is TRBJ1-1 and V is TRBV19; TRBD1 agrees at 9 bases. This CDR3 is 14 amino acids long. The germline CDR1 and CDR2 sequences are LNHDA and SQIVND (reference sequence). V was clipped by 6 bases and J by 4 bases; unmatched bases: 6. In DNA, the CDR3 is TGTGCCAGTAGGATGGAGACAGGGGGCACTGAAGCTTTCTTT. This sequence encodes CASRMETGGTEAFF. The full variable domain, with the rest looked up from reference TRBV19 and TRBJ1-1, is DGGITQSPKYLFRKEGQNVTLSCEQNLNHDAMYWYRQDPGQGLRLIYYSQIVNDFQKGDIAEGYSVSREKKESFPLTVTSAQKNPTAFYLCASRMETGGTEAFFGQGTRLTVV.